This is a list of T cell receptor beta chains from one sample in a study of shared clonotypes between healthy human individuals. Sequencing used immunoSEQ multiplex PCR; TCRdb keeps in-frame clones, though not all of them. Of just over 2,000,000 clones in the sample, 85% to 95% were seen once. The sequencing sample was made of naive CD4+ T cells sorted from blood. These receptors were taken from a man aged 18 to 35 in good health. The CDR3 runs from the conserved cysteine through the conserved F or W. A D gene is named only where the DNA matches it firmly.

D: TRBD1; V: TRBV6-5; CDR3: CASSITGVRGTEAFF
D: TRBD1; V: TRBV28; CDR3: CASRSGQQETQYF
D: TRBD1; V: TRBV18; CDR3: CASSRGQGTNEQFF
D: .; V: TRBV10-3; CDR3: CAISETRLEQFF
D: .; V: TRBV28; CDR3: CASSKVYEQYF
D: .; V: TRBV30; CDR3: CAWSVGHLEVDTQYF
D: .; V: TRBV7-9; CDR3: CASSATGNTEAFF
D: .; V: TRBV6-1; CDR3: CASSEIGSYGYTF
D: .; V: TRBV10-3; CDR3: CAIRAGRDTEAFF
D: TRBD2; V: TRBV7-2; CDR3: CASSRGTSGRAGELFF
D: .; V: TRBV7-9; CDR3: CASSSVGGWGTGELFF
D: TRBD1; V: TRBV5-1; CDR3: CASSAGQGGQFF
D: TRBD1; V: TRBV5-1; CDR3: CASSSIGQGVSTEAFF
D: .; V: TRBV7-9; CDR3: CASSSLGRDHEQYF
D: TRBD1; V: TRBV9; CDR3: CASSPGTGSTQPQHF
D: TRBD2; V: TRBV5-1; CDR3: CASSSSGEPTGELFF
D: .; V: TRBV5-1; CDR3: CASSLGGSSYNSPLHF
D: TRBD2; V: TRBV5-1; CDR3: CASSPGLAGGEQYF
D: .; V: TRBV6-5; CDR3: CASSSNRQGWGEQYF
D: TRBD2; V: TRBV5-1; CDR3: CASSPNSGRAGNEQFF
D: .; V: TRBV5-1; CDR3: CASSPGWLAYNEQFF
D: .; V: TRBV6-1; CDR3: CASSNQVGDEQYF
D: TRBD1; V: TRBV18; CDR3: CASSPMGQDNQPQHF
D: .; V: TRBV30; CDR3: CAWSARGGYTF
D: .; V: TRBV7-8; CDR3: CASSRPGTKVFEQYF
D: .; V: TRBV5-1; CDR3: CASLSGTYRDTQYF
D: TRBD2; V: TRBV5-1; CDR3: CASSLAPSGSSTGELFF
D: .; V: TRBV5-1; CDR3: CASSTRPEPNTEAFF
D: TRBD1; V: TRBV5-6; CDR3: CASSFRQGGSGYTF
D: .; V: TRBV5-4; CDR3: CASSQDGADYGYTF
D: TRBD1; V: TRBV6-5; CDR3: CASWDRANEQYF
D: .; V: TRBV6-1; CDR3: CASSPLGGTGGYTF
D: .; V: TRBV5-1; CDR3: CASSSQGIEKLFF
D: .; V: TRBV7-9; CDR3: CASSLGPRWHTGELFF
D: TRBD2; V: TRBV6-5; CDR3: CASSSLAGGANEQYF
D: .; V: TRBV18; CDR3: CASSPGTTNTGELFF
D: .; V: TRBV30; CDR3: CAWSVGTGGEKLFF
D: .; V: TRBV19; CDR3: CASSINGGNTIYF
D: .; V: TRBV7-8; CDR3: CASSLGGARETQYF
D: .; V: TRBV7-2; CDR3: CASSPGYGASTDTQYF
D: .; V: TRBV6-5; CDR3: CASSYLQGGELFF
D: TRBD2; V: TRBV25-1; CDR3: CASSGPSGIPGELFF
D: .; V: TRBV9; CDR3: CASSVGPFGVGYEQYF
D: .; V: TRBV13; CDR3: CASSPRTRSNTGELFF
D: .; V: TRBV30; CDR3: CAWRDPQANQPQHF
D: .; V: TRBV25-1; CDR3: CASSEEPQGTKETQYF
D: .; V: TRBV4-3; CDR3: CASSQDKTLGELFF
D: TRBD1; V: TRBV6-5; CDR3: CASSSLMTGTYEQYF
D: TRBD1; V: TRBV7-9; CDR3: CASSPGQITDTQYF
D: TRBD1; V: TRBV5-1; CDR3: CASSLALRSGGEETQYF
D: .; V: TRBV27; CDR3: CASSPFRTATDTQYF
D: .; V: TRBV10-2; CDR3: CASRKPSTDTQYF
D: .; V: TRBV7-2; CDR3: CASSHLRVLEVNEQFF
D: .; V: TRBV6-1; CDR3: CASSEGERGNTGELFF
D: .; V: TRBV4-3; CDR3: CASSQSFRQNPSTDTQYF
D: TRBD2; V: TRBV6-1; CDR3: CASSEGTRRGGETQYF